This T cell receptor beta chain was captured by sequencing in a study of blood T cell repertoires in COVID-19. This CDR3 contains 14 residues. Trimming cost V 2 bases and J 2 bases, with 9 bases left between them. The germline V gene has CDR1 SGHRS and CDR2 YFSETQ. Profiling relied on immunoSEQ multiplex PCR, and the TCRdb table lists in-frame clones only, not all of them. The table has over 150,000 clones, around 73% seen once. This clone occurred once. Self-reported history from a screening survey and questionnaire set each donor's cohort. Recovered status applied to Cohort 3 donors who had two consecutive negative PCRs. It also applied to those with clearance or with symptom resolution.

What was sequenced was PBMCs or T cells enriched from blood (not recorded which). V usage is TRBV5-1 and J usage is TRBJ2-3; D is possibly TRBD2 (5 bases). The TCR was taken from a woman aged 45-59 years who had recovered from COVID-19. DNA of the CDR3: TGCGCCAGCAGCTTCGGGGAAGTCACAGATACGCAGTATTTT. Amino acids: CASSFGEVTDTQYF.